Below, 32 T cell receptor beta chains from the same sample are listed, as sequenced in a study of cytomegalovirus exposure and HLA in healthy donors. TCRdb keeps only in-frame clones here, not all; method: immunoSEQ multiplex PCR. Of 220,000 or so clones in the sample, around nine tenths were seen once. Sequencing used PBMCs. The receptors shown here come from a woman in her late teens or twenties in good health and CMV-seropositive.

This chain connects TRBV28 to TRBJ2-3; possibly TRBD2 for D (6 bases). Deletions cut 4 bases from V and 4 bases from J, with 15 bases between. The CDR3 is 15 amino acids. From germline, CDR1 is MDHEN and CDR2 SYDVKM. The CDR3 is CASSSAGISADTQYF. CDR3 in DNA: TGTGCCAGCAGTTCGGCGGGAATTAGCGCAGATACGCAGTATTTT.

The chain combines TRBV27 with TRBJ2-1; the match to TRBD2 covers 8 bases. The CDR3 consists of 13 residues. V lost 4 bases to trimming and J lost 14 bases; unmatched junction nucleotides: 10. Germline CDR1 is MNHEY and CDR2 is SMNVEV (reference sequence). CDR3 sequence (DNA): TGTGCCAGCAGTTCCCGGGGGGTAGCGGGAAAGTTCTTC. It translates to CASSSRGVAGKFF.

Here the CDR3 DNA reads TGTGCCAGCAGGAGACTAGCGGCCGGGGAGCTGTTTTTT. It is translated as CASRRLAAGELFF. This sequence joins TRBV4-2 and TRBJ2-2; 9 nucleotides match TRBD2. Germline CDR1 and CDR2: LGHNA and YNFKEQ. The V gene end was trimmed by 6 bases and the J gene end by 6 bases; junction bases not matched to a gene: 2. The CDR3 is 13 amino acids.

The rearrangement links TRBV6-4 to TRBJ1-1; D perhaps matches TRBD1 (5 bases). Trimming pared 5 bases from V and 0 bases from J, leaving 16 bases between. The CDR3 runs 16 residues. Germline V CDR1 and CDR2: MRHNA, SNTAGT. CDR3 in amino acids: CASSRSRATLNTEAFF. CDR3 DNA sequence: TGTGCCAGCAGTCGGAGCAGGGCGACCTTGAACACTGAAGCTTTCTTT.

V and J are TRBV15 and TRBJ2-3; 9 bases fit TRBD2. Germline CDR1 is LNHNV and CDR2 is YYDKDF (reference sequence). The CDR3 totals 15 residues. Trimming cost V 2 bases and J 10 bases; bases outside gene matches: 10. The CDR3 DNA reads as TGTGCCACCAGCAGAACTCCTTCGACTAGCGGATCGCAGTATTTT. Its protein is CATSRTPSTSGSQYF.

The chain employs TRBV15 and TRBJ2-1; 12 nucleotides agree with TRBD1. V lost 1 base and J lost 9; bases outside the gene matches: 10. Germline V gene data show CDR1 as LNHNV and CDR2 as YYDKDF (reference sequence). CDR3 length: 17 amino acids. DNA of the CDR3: TGTGCCACCAGCAGAGGGGGAGGGACAGGGGGCTTCGTTGAGCAGTTCTTC. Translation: CATSRGGGTGGFVEQFF.

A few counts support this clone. The CDR3 loop reads CASSVEGRRNDEQYF. The DNA of the CDR3 is TGTGCCAGCAGCGTAGAGGGAAGGAGGAATGACGAGCAGTACTTC. The V and J genes are TRBV9 and TRBJ2-7; a weak D match, TRBD2 (5 bases). Germline-derived CDR1 and CDR2 are SGDLS and YYNGEE. This CDR3 region has 15 residues. V was pared by 0 bases and J by 5 bases, with 15 bases between. Full variable domain (outside the CDR3, taken from reference TRBV9 and TRBJ2-7): DSGVTQTPKHLITATGQRVTLRCSPRSGDLSVYWYQQSLDQGLQFLIQYYNGEERAKGNILERFSAQQFPDLHSELNLSSLELGDSALYFCASSVEGRRNDEQYFGPGTRLTVT.

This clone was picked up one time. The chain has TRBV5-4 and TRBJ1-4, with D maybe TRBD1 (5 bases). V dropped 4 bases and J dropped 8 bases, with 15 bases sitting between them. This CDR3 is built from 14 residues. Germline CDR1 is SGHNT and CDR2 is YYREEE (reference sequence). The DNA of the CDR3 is TGTGCCAGCAGCCCGGAGGGGTATGAGGAAAAACTGTTTTTT. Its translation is CASSPEGYEEKLFF. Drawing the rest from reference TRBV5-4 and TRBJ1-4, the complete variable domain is ETGVTQSPTHLIKTRGQQVTLRCSSQSGHNTVSWYQQALGQGPQFIFQYYREEENGRGNFPPRFSGLQFPNYSSELNVNALELDDSALYLCASSPEGYEEKLFFGSGTQLSVL.

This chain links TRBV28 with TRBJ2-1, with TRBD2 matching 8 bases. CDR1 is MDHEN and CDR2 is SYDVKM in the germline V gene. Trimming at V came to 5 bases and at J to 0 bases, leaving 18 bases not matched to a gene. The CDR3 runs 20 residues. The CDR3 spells CASSANKAGADISSYNEQFF. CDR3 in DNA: TGTGCCAGCAGTGCCAATAAAGCGGGAGCCGACATTAGCTCCTACAATGAGCAGTTCTTC.

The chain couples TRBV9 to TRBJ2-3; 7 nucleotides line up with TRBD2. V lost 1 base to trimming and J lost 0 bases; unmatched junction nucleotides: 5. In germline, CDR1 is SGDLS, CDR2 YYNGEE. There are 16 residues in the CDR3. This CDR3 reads CASSVLLASSTDTQYF. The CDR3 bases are TGTGCCAGCAGCGTATTACTAGCGTCTAGCACAGATACGCAGTATTTT. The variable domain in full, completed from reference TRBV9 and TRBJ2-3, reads DSGVTQTPKHLITATGQRVTLRCSPRSGDLSVYWYQQSLDQGLQFLIQYYNGEERAKGNILERFSAQQFPDLHSELNLSSLELGDSALYFCASSVLLASSTDTQYFGPGTRLTVL.

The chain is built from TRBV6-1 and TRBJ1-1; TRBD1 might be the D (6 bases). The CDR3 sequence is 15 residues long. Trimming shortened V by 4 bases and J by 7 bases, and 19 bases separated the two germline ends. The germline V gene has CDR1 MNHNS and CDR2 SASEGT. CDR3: CASSVAGSGGFEAFF. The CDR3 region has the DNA TGTGCCAGCAGTGTTGCAGGGAGTGGGGGCTTTGAAGCTTTCTTT.

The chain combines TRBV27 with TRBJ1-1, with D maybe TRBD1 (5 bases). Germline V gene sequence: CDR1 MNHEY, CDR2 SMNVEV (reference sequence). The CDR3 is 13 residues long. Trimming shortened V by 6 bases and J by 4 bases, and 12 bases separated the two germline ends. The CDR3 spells CASRGYGGTEAFF. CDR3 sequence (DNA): TGTGCCAGCAGGGGATACGGGGGCACTGAAGCTTTCTTT.

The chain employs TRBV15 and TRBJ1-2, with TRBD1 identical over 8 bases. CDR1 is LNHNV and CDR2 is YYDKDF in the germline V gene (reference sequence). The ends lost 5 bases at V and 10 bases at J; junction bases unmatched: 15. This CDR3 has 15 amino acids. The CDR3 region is CATSGRSQGAEAYTF. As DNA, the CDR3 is TGTGCCACCAGCGGGCGGTCCCAGGGGGCTGAGGCCTACACCTTC.

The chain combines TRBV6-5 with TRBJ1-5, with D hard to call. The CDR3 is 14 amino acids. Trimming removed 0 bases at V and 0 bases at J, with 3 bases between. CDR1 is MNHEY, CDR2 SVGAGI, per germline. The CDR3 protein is CASSYSSSNQPQHF. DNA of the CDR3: TGTGCCAGCAGTTACTCGAGTAGCAATCAGCCCCAGCATTTT.

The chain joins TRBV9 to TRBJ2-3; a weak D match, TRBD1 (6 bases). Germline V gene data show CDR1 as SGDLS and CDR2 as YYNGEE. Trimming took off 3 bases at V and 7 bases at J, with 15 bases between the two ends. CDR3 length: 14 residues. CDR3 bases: TGTGCCAGCAGCGGCGAGTGGGACACCCATACGCAGTATTTT. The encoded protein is CASSGEWDTHTQYF.

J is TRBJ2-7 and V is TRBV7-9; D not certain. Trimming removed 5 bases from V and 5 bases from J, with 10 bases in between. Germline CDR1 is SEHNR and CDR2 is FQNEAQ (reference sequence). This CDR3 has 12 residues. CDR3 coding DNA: TGTGCCAGCAGCCCCCGGGTCCACGAGCAGTACTTC. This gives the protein CASSPRVHEQYF.

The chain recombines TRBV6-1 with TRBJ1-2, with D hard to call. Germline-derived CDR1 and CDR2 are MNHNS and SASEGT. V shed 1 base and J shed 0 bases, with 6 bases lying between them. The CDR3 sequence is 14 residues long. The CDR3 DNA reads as TGTGCCAGCAGTGAAGGCAGCGCTAACTATGGCTACACCTTC. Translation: CASSEGSANYGYTF.

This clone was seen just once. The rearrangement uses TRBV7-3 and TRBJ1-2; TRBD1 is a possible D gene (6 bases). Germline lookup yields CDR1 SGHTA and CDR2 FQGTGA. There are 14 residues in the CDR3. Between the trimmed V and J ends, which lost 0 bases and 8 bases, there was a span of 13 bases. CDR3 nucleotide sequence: TGTGCCAGCAGCTTAACGGGGCAGGGGAGCGGCTACACCTTC. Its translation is CASSLTGQGSGYTF. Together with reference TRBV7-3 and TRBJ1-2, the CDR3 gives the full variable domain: GAGVSQTPSNKVTEKGKYVELRCDPISGHTALYWYRQSLGQGPEFLIYFQGTGAADDSGLPNDRFFAVRPEGSVSTLKIQRTERGDSAVYLCASSLTGQGSGYTFGSGTRLTVV.

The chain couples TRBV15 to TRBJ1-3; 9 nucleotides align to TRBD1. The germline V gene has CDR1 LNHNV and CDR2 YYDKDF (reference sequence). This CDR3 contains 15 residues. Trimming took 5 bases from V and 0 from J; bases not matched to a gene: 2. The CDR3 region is CATSRDRASGNTIYF. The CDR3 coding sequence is TGTGCCACCAGCCGGGACAGGGCCTCTGGAAACACCATATATTTT.

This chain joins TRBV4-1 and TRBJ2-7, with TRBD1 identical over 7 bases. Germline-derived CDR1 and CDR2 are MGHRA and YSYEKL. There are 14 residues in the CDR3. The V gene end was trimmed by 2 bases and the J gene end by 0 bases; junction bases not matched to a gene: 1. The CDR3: CASSQPGGSYEQYF. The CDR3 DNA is TGCGCCAGCAGCCAACCAGGGGGCTCCTACGAGCAGTACTTC.

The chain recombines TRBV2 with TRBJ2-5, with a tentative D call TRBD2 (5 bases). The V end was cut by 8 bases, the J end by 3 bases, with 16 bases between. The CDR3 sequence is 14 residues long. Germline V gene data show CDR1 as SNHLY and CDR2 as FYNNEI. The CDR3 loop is CASGRYRGEETQYF. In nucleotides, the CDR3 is TGTGCCAGCGGTCGGTATCGGGGAGAAGAGACCCAGTACTTC.

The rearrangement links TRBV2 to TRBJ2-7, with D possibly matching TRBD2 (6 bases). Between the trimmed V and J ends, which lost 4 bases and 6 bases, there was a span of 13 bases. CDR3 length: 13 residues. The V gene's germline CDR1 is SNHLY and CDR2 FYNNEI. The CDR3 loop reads CASSALAPSEQYF. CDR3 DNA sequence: TGTGCCAGCAGTGCACTAGCTCCAAGCGAGCAGTACTTC.

This CDR3 is CSAADRVENEQFF. The CDR3 nucleotides are TGCAGCGCCGCGGACAGGGTGGAAAATGAGCAGTTCTTC. V and J are TRBV29-1 and TRBJ2-1; 8 positions match TRBD1. The germline V gene encodes CDR1 SQVTM and CDR2 ANQGSEA. V shed 7 bases, J shed 7 bases, and the junction held 9 bases outside the gene matches. The CDR3 consists of 13 residues.

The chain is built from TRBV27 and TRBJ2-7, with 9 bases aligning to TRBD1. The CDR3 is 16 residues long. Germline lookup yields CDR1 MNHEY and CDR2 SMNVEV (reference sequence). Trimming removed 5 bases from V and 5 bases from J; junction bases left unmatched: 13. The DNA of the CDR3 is TGTGCCAGCAGTAATAACCGGGACAGGGCGAGACACGAGCAGTACTTC. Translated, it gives CASSNNRDRARHEQYF.

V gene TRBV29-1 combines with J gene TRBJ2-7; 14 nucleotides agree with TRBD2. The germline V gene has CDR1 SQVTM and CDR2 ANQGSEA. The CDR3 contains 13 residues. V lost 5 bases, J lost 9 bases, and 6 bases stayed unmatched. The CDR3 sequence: CSVQTSGRGWQYF. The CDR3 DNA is TGCAGCGTTCAGACTAGCGGGAGGGGGTGGCAGTACTTC.

CDR3 protein: CATSRGGLPGQREQFF. CDR3 coding DNA: TGTGCCACCAGCAGGGGGGGACTACCCGGACAAAGGGAGCAGTTCTTC. The chain recombines TRBV15 with TRBJ2-1; 7 bases agree with TRBD2. In germline, CDR1 is LNHNV, CDR2 YYDKDF (reference sequence). V trimming: 3 bases; J trimming: 10 bases; junction bases outside the gene matches: 15. The CDR3 has 16 residues. The whole variable domain, remainder taken from reference TRBV15 and TRBJ2-1, is DAMVIQNPRYQVTQFGKPVTLSCSQTLNHNVMYWYQQKSSQAPKLLFHYYDKDFNNEADTPDNFQSRRPNTSFCFLDIRSPGLGDTAMYLCATSRGGLPGQREQFFGPGTRLTVL.

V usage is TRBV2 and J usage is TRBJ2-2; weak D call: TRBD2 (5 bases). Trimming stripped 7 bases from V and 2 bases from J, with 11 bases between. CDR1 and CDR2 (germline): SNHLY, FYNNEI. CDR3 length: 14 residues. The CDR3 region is CASNSRTNTGELFF. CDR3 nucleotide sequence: TGTGCCAGCAACTCCAGGACTAACACCGGGGAGCTGTTTTTT.

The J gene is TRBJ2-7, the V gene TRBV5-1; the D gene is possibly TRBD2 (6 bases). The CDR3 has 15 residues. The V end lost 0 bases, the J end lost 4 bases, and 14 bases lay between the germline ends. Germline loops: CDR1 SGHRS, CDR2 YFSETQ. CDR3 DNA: TGCGCCAGCAGCTTGGGCCCAGCGGGTGATTACGAGCAGTACTTC. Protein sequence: CASSLGPAGDYEQYF. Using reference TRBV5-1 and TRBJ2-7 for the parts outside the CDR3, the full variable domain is KAGVTQTPRYLIKTRGQQVTLSCSPISGHRSVSWYQQTPGQGLQFLFEYFSETQRNKGNFPGRFSGRQFSNSRSEMNVSTLELGDSALYLCASSLGPAGDYEQYFGPGTRLTVT.

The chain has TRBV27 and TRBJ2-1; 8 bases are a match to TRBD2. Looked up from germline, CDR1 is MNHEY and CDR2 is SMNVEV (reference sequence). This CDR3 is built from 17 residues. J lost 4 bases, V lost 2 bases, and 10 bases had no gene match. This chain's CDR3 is CASSLRGAGVPYNEQFF. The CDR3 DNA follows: TGTGCCAGCAGTTTAAGAGGAGCGGGGGTACCATACAATGAGCAGTTCTTC.

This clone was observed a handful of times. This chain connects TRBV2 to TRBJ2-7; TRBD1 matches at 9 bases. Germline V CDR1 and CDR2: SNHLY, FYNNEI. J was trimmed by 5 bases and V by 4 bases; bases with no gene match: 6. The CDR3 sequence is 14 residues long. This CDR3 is CASSVDRGGHEQYF. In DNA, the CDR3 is TGTGCCAGCAGTGTGGACAGGGGAGGCCACGAGCAGTACTTC.

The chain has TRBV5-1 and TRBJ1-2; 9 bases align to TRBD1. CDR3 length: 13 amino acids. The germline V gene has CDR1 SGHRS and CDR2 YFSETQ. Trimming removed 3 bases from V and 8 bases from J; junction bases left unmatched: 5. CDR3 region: CASSSGQGGGYTF. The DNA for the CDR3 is TGCGCCAGCAGCTCGGGACAGGGAGGAGGCTACACCTTC.

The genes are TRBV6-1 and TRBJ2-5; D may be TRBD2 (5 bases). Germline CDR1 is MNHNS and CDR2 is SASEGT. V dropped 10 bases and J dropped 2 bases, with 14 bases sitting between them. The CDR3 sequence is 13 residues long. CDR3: CAISKRIQETQYF. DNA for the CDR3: TGTGCCATCTCAAAGCGGATTCAAGAGACCCAGTACTTC.